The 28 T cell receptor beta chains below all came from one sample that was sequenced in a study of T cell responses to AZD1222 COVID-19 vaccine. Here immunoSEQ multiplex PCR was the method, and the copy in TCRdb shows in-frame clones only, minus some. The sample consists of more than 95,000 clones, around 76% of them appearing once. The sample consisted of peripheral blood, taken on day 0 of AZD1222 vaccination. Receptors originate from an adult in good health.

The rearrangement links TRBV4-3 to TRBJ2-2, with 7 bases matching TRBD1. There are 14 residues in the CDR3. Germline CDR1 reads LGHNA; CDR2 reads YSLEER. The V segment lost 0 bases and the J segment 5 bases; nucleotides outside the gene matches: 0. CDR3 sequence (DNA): TGCGCCAGCAGCCAAGACAGGGGGACCGGGGAGCTGTTTTTT. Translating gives CASSQDRGTGELFF.

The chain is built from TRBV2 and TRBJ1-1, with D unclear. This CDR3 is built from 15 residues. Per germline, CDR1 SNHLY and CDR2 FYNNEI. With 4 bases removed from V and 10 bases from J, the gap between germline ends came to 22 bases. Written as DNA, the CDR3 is TGTGCCAGCAGTGCCTCGGCGGGTCAGCCTCGGGGAGCTTTCTTT. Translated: CASSASAGQPRGAFF.

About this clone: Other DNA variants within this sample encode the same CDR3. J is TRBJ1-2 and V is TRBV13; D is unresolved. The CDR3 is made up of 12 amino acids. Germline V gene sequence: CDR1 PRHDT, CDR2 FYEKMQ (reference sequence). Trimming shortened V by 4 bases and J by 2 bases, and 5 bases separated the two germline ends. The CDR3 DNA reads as TGTGCCAGCAGCTCGTTGAACTATGGCTACACCTTC. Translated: CASSSLNYGYTF.

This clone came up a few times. CDR3 region: CASSFSDSGANVLTF. CDR3 nucleotide sequence: TGCGCCAGCAGCTTTTCAGACTCTGGGGCCAACGTCCTGACTTTC. The chain employs TRBV5-1 and TRBJ2-6; D not certain. This CDR3 region has 15 residues. The V end was cut by 2 bases, the J end by 0 bases, with 6 bases between. Germline assignment: CDR1 SGHRS and CDR2 YFSETQ. Full variable domain (outside the CDR3, taken from reference TRBV5-1 and TRBJ2-6): KAGVTQTPRYLIKTRGQQVTLSCSPISGHRSVSWYQQTPGQGLQFLFEYFSETQRNKGNFPGRFSGRQFSNSRSEMNVSTLELGDSALYLCASSFSDSGANVLTFGAGSRLTVL.

Here the CDR3 DNA reads TGCAGCGTTGAAAGGGACAGACTAACGTACTTC. Translated, it gives CSVERDRLTYF. The V gene is TRBV29-1, the J gene TRBJ2-7; 7 bases are a match to TRBD1. The CDR3 is 11 amino acids. The V gene end was trimmed by 2 bases and the J gene end by 12 bases; junction bases not matched to a gene: 7. Germline CDR1 and CDR2: SQVTM and ANQGSEA.

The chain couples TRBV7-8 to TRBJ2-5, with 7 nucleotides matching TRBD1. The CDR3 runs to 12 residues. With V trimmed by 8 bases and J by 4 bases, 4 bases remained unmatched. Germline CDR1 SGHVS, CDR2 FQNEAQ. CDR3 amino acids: CASGDSAETQYF. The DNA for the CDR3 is TGTGCCAGCGGGGACAGTGCAGAGACCCAGTACTTC.

CDR3 coding DNA: TGTGCCAGCAGCAGACCGACAGGGGGGAACTATGGCTACACCTTC. This encodes CASSRPTGGNYGYTF. This chain uses TRBV7-9 with TRBJ1-2, with 9 bases matching TRBD1. The CDR3 runs to 15 residues. The germline CDR1 and CDR2 sequences are SEHNR and FQNEAQ (reference sequence). V lost 5 bases, J lost 2 bases, and 6 bases stayed unmatched.

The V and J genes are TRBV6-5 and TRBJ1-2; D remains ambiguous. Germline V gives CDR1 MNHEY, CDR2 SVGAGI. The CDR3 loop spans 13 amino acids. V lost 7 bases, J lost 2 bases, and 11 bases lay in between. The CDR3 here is CASTEGGNYGYTF. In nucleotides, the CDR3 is TGTGCCAGCACGGAAGGAGGGAACTATGGCTACACCTTC.

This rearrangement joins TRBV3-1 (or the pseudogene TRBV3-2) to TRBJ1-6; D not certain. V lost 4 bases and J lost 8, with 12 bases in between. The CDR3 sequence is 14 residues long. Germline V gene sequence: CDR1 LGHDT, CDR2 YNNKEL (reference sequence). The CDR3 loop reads CASSPTWADSPLHF. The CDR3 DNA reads TGTGCCAGCAGCCCGACTTGGGCCGATTCACCCCTCCACTTT.

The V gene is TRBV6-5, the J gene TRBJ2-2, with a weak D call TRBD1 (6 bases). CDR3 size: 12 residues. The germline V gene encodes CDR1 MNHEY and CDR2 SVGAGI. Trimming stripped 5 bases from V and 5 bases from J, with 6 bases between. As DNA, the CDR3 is TGTGCCAGCAGTAGGGGGACCGGGGAGCTGTTTTTT. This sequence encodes CASSRGTGELFF.

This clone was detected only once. The DNA of the CDR3 is TGTGCCAGTAGTAACCGGGACAGGTTAGAAGCTTTCTTT. Protein: CASSNRDRLEAFF. The chain has TRBV19 and TRBJ1-1; 8 bases align to TRBD1. V shed 4 bases and J 8 bases; nucleotides not matched to a gene: 6. In germline, CDR1 is LNHDA, CDR2 SQIVND (reference sequence). The CDR3 runs 13 residues.

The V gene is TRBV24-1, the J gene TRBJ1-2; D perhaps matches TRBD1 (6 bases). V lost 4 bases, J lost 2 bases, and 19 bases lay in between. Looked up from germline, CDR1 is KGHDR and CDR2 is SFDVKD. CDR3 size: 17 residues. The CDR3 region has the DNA TGTGCCACCAGTGAACCACACAGGGCCCTTTACAACTATGGCTACACCTTC. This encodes CATSEPHRALYNYGYTF.

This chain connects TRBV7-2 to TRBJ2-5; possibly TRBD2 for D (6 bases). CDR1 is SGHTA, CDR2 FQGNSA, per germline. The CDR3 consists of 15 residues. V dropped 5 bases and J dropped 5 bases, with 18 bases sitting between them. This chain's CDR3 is CASSPPLGGGETQYF. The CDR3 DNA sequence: TGTGCCAGCAGCCCCCCTCTCGGGGGTGGGGAGACCCAGTACTTC.

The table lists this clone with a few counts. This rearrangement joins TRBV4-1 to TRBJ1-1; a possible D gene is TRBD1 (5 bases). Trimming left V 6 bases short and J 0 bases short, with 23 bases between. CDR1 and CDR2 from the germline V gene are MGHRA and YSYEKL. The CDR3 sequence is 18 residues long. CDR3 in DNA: TGCGCCAGCAGTTTAGCCCCGGGCGGGGCGAGAATGAACACTGAAGCTTTCTTT. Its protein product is CASSLAPGGARMNTEAFF.

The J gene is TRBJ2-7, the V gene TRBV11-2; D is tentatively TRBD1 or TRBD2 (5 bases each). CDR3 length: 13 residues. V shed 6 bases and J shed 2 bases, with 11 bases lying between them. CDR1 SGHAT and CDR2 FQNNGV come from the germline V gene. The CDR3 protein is CASSSGTAYEQYF. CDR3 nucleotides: TGTGCCAGCAGTTCCGGGACCGCCTACGAGCAGTACTTC.

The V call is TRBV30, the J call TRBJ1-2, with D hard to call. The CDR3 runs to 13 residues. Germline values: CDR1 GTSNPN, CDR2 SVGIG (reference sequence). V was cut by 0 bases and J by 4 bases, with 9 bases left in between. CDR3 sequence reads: CAWSVKGFYGYTF. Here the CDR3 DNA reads TGTGCCTGGAGTGTAAAGGGTTTCTATGGCTACACCTTC. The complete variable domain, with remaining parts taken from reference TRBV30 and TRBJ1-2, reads SQTIHQWPATLVQPVGSPLSLECTVEGTSNPNLYWYRQAAGRGLQLLFYSVGIGQISSEVPQNLSASRPQDRQFILSSKKLLLSDSGFYLCAWSVKGFYGYTFGSGTRLTVV.

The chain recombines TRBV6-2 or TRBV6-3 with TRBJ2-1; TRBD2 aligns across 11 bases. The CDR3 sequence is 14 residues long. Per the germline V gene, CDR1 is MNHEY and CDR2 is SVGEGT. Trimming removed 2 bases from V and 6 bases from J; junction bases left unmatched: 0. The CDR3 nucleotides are TGTGCCAGCAGTTACGGGACTAGCGGCAATGAGCAGTTCTTC. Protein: CASSYGTSGNEQFF.

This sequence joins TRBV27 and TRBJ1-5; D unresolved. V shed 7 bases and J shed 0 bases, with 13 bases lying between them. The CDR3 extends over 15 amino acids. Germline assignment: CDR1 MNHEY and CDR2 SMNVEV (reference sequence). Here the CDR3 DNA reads TGTGCCAGCAAGGGCGTTTCATATAGCAATCAGCCCCAGCATTTT. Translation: CASKGVSYSNQPQHF.

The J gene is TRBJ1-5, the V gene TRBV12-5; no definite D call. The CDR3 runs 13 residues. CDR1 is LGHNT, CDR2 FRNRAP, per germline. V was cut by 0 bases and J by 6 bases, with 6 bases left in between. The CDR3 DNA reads TGTGCTAGTGGTTTGGTAACGGTTCAGCCCCAGCATTTT. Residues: CASGLVTVQPQHF. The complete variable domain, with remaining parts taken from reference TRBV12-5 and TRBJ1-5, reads DARVTQTPRHKVTEMGQEVTMRCQPILGHNTVFWYRQTMMQGLELLAYFRNRAPLDDSGMPKDRFSAEMPDATLATLKIQPSEPRDSAVYFCASGLVTVQPQHFGDGTRLSIL.

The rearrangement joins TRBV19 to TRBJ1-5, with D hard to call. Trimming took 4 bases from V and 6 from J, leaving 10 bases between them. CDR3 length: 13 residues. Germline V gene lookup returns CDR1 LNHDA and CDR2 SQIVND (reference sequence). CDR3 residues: CASSRMTGQPQHF. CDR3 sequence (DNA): TGTGCCAGTAGTAGAATGACCGGTCAGCCCCAGCATTTT.

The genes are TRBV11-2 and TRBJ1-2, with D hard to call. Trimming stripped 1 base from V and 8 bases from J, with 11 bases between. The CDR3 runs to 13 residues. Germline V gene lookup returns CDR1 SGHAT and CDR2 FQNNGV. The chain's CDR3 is CASSLGQARGYTF. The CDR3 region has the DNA TGTGCCAGCAGCTTAGGTCAGGCCCGGGGCTACACCTTC.

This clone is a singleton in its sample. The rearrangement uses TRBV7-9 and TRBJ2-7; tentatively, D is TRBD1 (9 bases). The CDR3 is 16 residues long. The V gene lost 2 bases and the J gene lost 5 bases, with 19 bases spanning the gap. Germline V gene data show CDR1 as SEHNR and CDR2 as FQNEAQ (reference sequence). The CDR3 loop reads CASSLSSGTGLHEQYF. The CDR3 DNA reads TGTGCCAGCAGCTTAAGTAGCGGGACAGGGCTTCACGAGCAGTACTTC.

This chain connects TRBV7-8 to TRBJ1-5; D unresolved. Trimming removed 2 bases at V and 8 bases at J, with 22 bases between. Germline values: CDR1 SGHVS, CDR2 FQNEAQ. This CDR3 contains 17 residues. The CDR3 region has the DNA TGTGCCAGCAGCTTATTTCGGAGACGGGTTAGCGGGGAGCCCCAGCATTTT. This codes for CASSLFRRRVSGEPQHF.

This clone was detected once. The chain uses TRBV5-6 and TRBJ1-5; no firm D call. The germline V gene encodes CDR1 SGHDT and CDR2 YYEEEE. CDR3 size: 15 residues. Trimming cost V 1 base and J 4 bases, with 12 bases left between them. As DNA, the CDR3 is TGTGCCAGCAGCTTGAGTATGGCAGTGAATCAGCCCCAGCATTTT. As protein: CASSLSMAVNQPQHF.

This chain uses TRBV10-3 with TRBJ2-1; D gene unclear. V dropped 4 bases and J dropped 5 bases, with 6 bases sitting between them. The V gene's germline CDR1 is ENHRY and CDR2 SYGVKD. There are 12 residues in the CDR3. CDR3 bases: TGTGCCATCAGTGGCGTGGACAATGAGCAGTTCTTC. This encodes CAISGVDNEQFF.

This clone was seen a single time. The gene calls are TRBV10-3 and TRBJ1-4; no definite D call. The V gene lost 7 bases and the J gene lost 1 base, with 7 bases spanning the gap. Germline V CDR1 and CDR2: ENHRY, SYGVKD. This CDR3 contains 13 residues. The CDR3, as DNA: TGTGCCATCAAGAGTGGAACTAATGAAAAACTGTTTTTT. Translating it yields CAIKSGTNEKLFF.

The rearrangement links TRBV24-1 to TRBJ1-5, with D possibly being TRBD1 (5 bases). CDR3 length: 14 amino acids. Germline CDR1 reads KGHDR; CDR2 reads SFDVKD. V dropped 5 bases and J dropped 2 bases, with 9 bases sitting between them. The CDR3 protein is CATSAAGGNQPQHF. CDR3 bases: TGTGCCACCAGTGCAGCGGGGGGCAATCAGCCCCAGCATTTT.

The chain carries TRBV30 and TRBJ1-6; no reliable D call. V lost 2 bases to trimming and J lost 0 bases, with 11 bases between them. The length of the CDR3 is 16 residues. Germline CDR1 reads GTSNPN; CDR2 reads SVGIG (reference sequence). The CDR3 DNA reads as TGTGCCTGGAGTTTGGCCTTGAGCTCCTATAATTCACCCCTCCACTTT. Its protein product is CAWSLALSSYNSPLHF.